The 18 T cell receptor beta chains below were found in one sample sequenced in a study of blood T cell repertoires in COVID-19. Here immunoSEQ multiplex PCR was the method, and the copy in TCRdb shows in-frame clones only, minus some. The sample lists around 400,000 clones, over 85% occurring once. Sample: PBMCs or T cells enriched from blood (not recorded which). Every receptor here comes from a woman younger than 45 who had recovered from COVID-19.

The chain joins TRBV27 to TRBJ2-7, with 7 nucleotides matching TRBD1. V shed 6 bases and J 5 bases; nucleotides not matched to a gene: 7. This CDR3 spans 13 amino acids. The germline gives CDR1 MNHEY, CDR2 SMNVEV (reference sequence). The CDR3 region is CASSRDRANEQYF. The CDR3 DNA reads TGTGCCAGCAGCCGCGACAGGGCAAACGAGCAGTACTTC.

V gene TRBV19 combines with J gene TRBJ2-2; 7 nucleotides agree with TRBD2. The CDR3 consists of 16 residues. Unmatched junction bases numbered 18, after V lost 11 bases and J lost 6 bases. CDR1 is LNHDA, CDR2 SQIVND, per germline (reference sequence). The CDR3 here is CASSPGGGEVPGELFF. The CDR3 bases are TGTGCCTCCTCCCCTGGGGGGGGAGAGGTCCCCGGGGAGCTGTTTTTT.

The chain recombines TRBV9 with TRBJ2-3, with 10 positions matching TRBD1. Trimming removed 0 bases from V and 2 bases from J; junction bases left unmatched: 6. CDR1 is SGDLS and CDR2 is YYNGEE in the germline V gene. The CDR3 runs 17 residues. The chain's CDR3 is CASSVEGTGAYTDTQYF. For the CDR3, the DNA is TGTGCCAGCAGCGTAGAAGGGACAGGGGCCTACACAGATACGCAGTATTTT.

The V and J genes are TRBV19 and TRBJ1-6; D not certain. Germline V gene lookup returns CDR1 LNHDA and CDR2 SQIVND (reference sequence). The CDR3 has 14 amino acids. Trimming took 2 bases from V and 8 from J, leaving 10 bases between them. In DNA, the CDR3 is TGTGCCAGTAGTATATTCTTCGAGTATTCACCCCTCCACTTT. Its protein is CASSIFFEYSPLHF.

The count of this clone is one. The genes are TRBV27 and TRBJ2-1; 11 nucleotides match TRBD2. Unmatched junction bases numbered 4, after V lost 6 bases and J lost 6 bases. The V gene's germline CDR1 is MNHEY and CDR2 SMNVEV (reference sequence). The CDR3 extends over 14 amino acids. The CDR3 spells CASRTSGRRNEQFF. Written as DNA, the CDR3 is TGTGCCAGCAGAACTAGCGGGAGACGCAATGAGCAGTTCTTC.

The J gene is TRBJ2-3, the V gene TRBV19, with a weak D call TRBD1 (7 bases). This CDR3 contains 14 residues. The V and J ends lost 5 bases and 4 bases respectively, with 13 bases between them. The germline V gene encodes CDR1 LNHDA and CDR2 SQIVND (reference sequence). CDR3: CASSRARGADTQYF. CDR3 nucleotides: TGTGCCAGTAGTCGAGCCAGGGGGGCAGATACGCAGTATTTT.

The CDR3 loop is CASSLGRGRRQGDTQYF. DNA of the CDR3: TGTGCCAGCAGCTTAGGACGCGGGAGGCGTCAGGGTGATACGCAGTATTTT. V gene TRBV7-9 combines with J gene TRBJ2-3, with TRBD2 matching 8 bases. The CDR3 consists of 17 residues. Losses at the gene ends were 1 base for V and 6 bases for J; bases not matched to a gene: 12. Germline lookup yields CDR1 SEHNR and CDR2 FQNEAQ (reference sequence).

The V gene is TRBV6-6, the J gene TRBJ2-7; possible D gene TRBD2, 6 bases. The CDR3 covers 15 residues. Germline V lookup: CDR1 MNHNY, CDR2 SVGAGI (reference sequence). V lost 0 bases to trimming and J lost 0 bases, with 9 bases between them. This CDR3 is CASSYSFGSSYEQYF. The CDR3, as DNA: TGTGCCAGCAGTTACTCGTTCGGGAGCTCCTACGAGCAGTACTTC.

This chain links TRBV6-2 or TRBV6-3 with TRBJ2-1; D may be TRBD2 (7 bases). The germline V gene has CDR1 MNHEY and CDR2 SVGEGT. CDR3 size: 16 residues. V was pared by 4 bases and J by 0 bases, with 13 bases between. The CDR3 bases are TGTGCCAGCAGTTTGGCTGCGGGGGCCTCCTACAATGAGCAGTTCTTC. This codes for CASSLAAGASYNEQFF.

The genes are TRBV23-1 and TRBJ1-2, with TRBD1 matching over 10 bases. TRBV23-1 carries the ORF label, with uncertain function. The CDR3 has 13 amino acids. Trimming took 1 base from V and 11 from J; bases not matched to a gene: 4. DNA for the CDR3: TGCGCCAGCAGTCAATTGGGACAGGGGAGTTACACCTTC. Translation gives CASSQLGQGSYTF.

V is TRBV24-1 and J is TRBJ2-6, with a tentative D call TRBD1 (5 bases). The CDR3 loop spans 13 amino acids. Germline lookup yields CDR1 KGHDR and CDR2 SFDVKD. V dropped 9 bases and J dropped 2 bases, with 7 bases sitting between them. CDR3 amino acids: CATGAPGANVLTF. CDR3 DNA: TGTGCCACCGGGGCTCCTGGGGCCAACGTCCTGACTTTC.

Details on this clone: This sample also contains other DNA sequences that code for the same CDR3. The V and J genes are TRBV9 and TRBJ1-4, with TRBD1 matching 9 bases. The V gene's germline CDR1 is SGDLS and CDR2 YYNGEE. The V gene end was trimmed by 0 bases and the J gene end by 3 bases; junction bases not matched to a gene: 0. The CDR3 consists of 15 residues. The CDR3 spells CASSVGTGANEKLFF. The CDR3, as DNA: TGTGCCAGCAGCGTAGGGACAGGGGCTAATGAAAAACTGTTTTTT.

The chain carries TRBV7-3 and TRBJ2-1; no reliable D call. The CDR3 runs 13 residues. Per germline, CDR1 SGHTA and CDR2 FQGTGA. Trimming shortened V by 1 base and J by 6 bases, and 7 bases separated the two germline ends. The CDR3, as DNA: TGTGCCAGCAGCTTAAAATTCTCCAATGAGCAGTTCTTC. Translated, it gives CASSLKFSNEQFF. The variable domain in full, with the rest retrieved from reference TRBV7-3 and TRBJ2-1, is GAGVSQTPSNKVTEKGKYVELRCDPISGHTALYWYRQSLGQGPEFLIYFQGTGAADDSGLPNDRFFAVRPEGSVSTLKIQRTERGDSAVYLCASSLKFSNEQFFGPGTRLTVL.

This sequence joins TRBV28 and TRBJ1-4; 8 bases agree with TRBD1. Germline V gives CDR1 MDHEN, CDR2 SYDVKM. After removal of 6 bases from V and 6 bases from J, the junction contained 9 bases not matched to a gene. The length of the CDR3 is 15 residues. CDR3 nucleotide sequence: TGTGCCAGCAGGGCGACGGCACAGGGGGATGAAAAACTGTTTTTT. This sequence encodes CASRATAQGDEKLFF.

This chain connects TRBV9 to TRBJ2-7; 14 bases map to TRBD2. From germline, CDR1 is SGDLS and CDR2 YYNGEE. V trimming: 3 bases; J trimming: 2 bases; junction bases outside the gene matches: 7. The CDR3 covers 17 residues. CDR3 DNA sequence: TGTGCCAGCAGCGCGGGGACTAGCGGGAGTGGCGCCTACGAGCAGTACTTC. This translates into CASSAGTSGSGAYEQYF.

This chain links TRBV7-9 with TRBJ2-3, with 10 bases aligning to TRBD1. V shed 4 bases, J shed 3 bases, and the junction held 7 bases outside the gene matches. CDR1 is SEHNR and CDR2 is FQNEAQ in the germline V gene (reference sequence). This CDR3 spans 16 amino acids. This chain's CDR3 is CASSSNRQGATDTQYF. CDR3 bases: TGTGCCAGCAGCTCAAACCGACAGGGGGCAACAGATACGCAGTATTTT.

CDR3 sequence: CASSQINRAIYEQYF. CDR3 coding DNA: TGCGCCAGCAGCCAAATCAACAGGGCAATTTACGAGCAGTACTTC. The rearrangement links TRBV4-1 to TRBJ2-7, with a possible D match to TRBD1 (6 bases). The CDR3 consists of 15 residues. CDR1 and CDR2 (germline): MGHRA, YSYEKL. Trimming stripped 2 bases from V and 4 bases from J, with 15 bases between.

The chain has TRBV28 and TRBJ2-2, with 8 bases fitting TRBD2. CDR3 size: 16 residues. Germline V gives CDR1 MDHEN, CDR2 SYDVKM. The trim removed 7 bases at V and 6 bases at J, leaving 13 bases unmatched. The CDR3 DNA reads as TGTGCCAGCACGACGGGAGGGCCGTTCAATCCCGGGGAGCTGTTTTTT. Its translation: CASTTGGPFNPGELFF.